These T cell receptor beta chains were read from a single sample in a study of shared clonotypes between healthy human individuals. Measured with immunoSEQ multiplex PCR; TCRdb has only the in-frame clones, and not every one. The sample includes some 2.1 million clones, around 93% seen only once; the top ten take roughly 1.7%. The sequencing input was naive CD8+ T cells from PBMCs. All receptors derive from a young man in good health. Some clones in this sample may be carry-over from other donors' samples. Both conserved end residues are trimmed from each CDR3.

CDR3aa | j_gene | v_gene
ASSPGQGKY | TRBJ2-3 | TRBV27
ASSIGGLNTEAF | TRBJ1-1 | TRBV19
ASSPIPSLEQF | TRBJ2-1 | TRBV11-2
ASSPTASGANVLT | TRBJ2-6 | TRBV6-6
ASSAGGSGELF | TRBJ2-2 | TRBV9
ASSHGPLSGRLTYTQY | TRBJ2-3 | TRBV14
ATSSARGAYGYT | TRBJ1-2 | TRBV15
ASSPGTEAF | TRBJ1-1 | TRBV25-1
ASSLLGQGYHEQY | TRBJ2-7 | TRBV5-4
ASSLSSYEQY | TRBJ2-7 | TRBV7-2
ASSQDPRLGDGNEQF | TRBJ2-1 | TRBV4-2
AISGLGLASYNEQF | TRBJ2-1 | TRBV10-3
ASSGTGVGNTIY | TRBJ1-3 | TRBV12-5
ASSSRGRAGETQY | TRBJ2-5 | TRBV5-1
ASSVGTGQETQY | TRBJ2-5 | TRBV9
ASTTGSGELF | TRBJ2-2 | TRBV6-5
ASSVGRGGVRNTEAF | TRBJ1-1 | TRBV9
ASSTSAGWGNIQY | TRBJ2-4 | TRBV19
SVESPTGGYT | TRBJ1-2 | TRBV29-1